Sequencing of this T cell receptor (beta chain) was carried out in a study of blood T cells in healthy people across ages. Study-level findings and limits: Unsorted PBMCs prevented conclusive naive versus antigen-experienced comparison. It was held that the diversity estimates obtained from one million T cells were underestimates.

V dropped 4 bases and J dropped 0 bases, with 9 bases sitting between them. Germline assignment: CDR1 SQVTM and CDR2 ANQGSEA. This CDR3 contains 13 residues. With regard to this clonotype: Its antigen remains unidentified.

The second PCR ran roughly 7 to 12 cycles with a sample-barcoded 5' primer and J-beta primers. TCRdb used MiXCR to reprocess the 5' RACE reads, holding one entry per CDR3 protein. The profile shows around 320,000 distinct CDR3 sequences, around 27% of them singletons. The V gene is TRBV29-1, the J gene TRBJ1-1; D is undetermined. Source material: blood. The source is a woman in her 70s in good health. The CDR3 here is CSVAPRMNTEAFF. CDR3 DNA: TGCAGCGTTGCGCCCAGAATGAACACTGAAGCTTTCTTT.